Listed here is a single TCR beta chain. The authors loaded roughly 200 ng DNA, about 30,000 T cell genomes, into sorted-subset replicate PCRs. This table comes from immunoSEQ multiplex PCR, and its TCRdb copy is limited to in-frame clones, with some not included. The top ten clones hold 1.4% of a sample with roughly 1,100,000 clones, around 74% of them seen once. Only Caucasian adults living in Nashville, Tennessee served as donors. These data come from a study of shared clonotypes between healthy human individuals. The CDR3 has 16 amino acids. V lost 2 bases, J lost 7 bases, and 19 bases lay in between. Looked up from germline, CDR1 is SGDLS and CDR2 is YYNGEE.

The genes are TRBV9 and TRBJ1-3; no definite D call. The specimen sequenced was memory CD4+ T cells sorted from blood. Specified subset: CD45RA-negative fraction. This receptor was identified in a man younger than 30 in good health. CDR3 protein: CASSVLRTAARNTIYF. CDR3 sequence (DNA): TGTGCCAGCAGCGTCCTCCGGACTGCGGCTCGTAACACCATATATTTT.